A selection of T cell receptor beta chains follows, all from one sample in a study of T cells in localized non-small cell lung cancer. Generated by immunoSEQ multiplex PCR, the TCRdb table keeps only in-frame clones and is missing some. Among more than 7,500 clones listed, just over 90% were seen once. Material: peripheral blood, obtained before any cancer treatment. The receptors stem from a woman between 35 and 70 years old with stage I squamous cell lung carcinoma. CDR3s include the opening cysteine and the closing phenylalanine or tryptophan. The D gene is left open where the match is weak. Only some rows state a clone size, as once, few, many or a class for expanded clones.

TRBJ2-2 | NA | NA | TRBV7-2 | 15 | CASSRLAGQGGELFF | TGTGCCAGCAGCCGGCTGGCAGGACAAGGCGGGGAGCTGTTTTTT
TRBJ1-1 | TRBD1 | NA | TRBV2 | 13 | CASRGQGNTEAFF | TGTGCCAGCAGGGGACAGGGTAACACTGAAGCTTTCTTT
TRBJ1-1 | NA | NA | TRBV19 | 13 | CASSSTPNTEAFF | TGTGCCAGTAGTTCAACCCCGAACACTGAAGCTTTCTTT
TRBJ1-2 | NA | NA | TRBV7-8 | 16 | CASSKQKEVLNYGYTF | TGTGCCAGCAGCAAGCAAAAGGAGGTTTTGAACTATGGCTACACCTTC
TRBJ2-5 | NA | NA | TRBV11-3 | 15 | CASSPPWGTQETQYF | TGTGCCAGCAGCCCCCCGTGGGGTACCCAAGAGACCCAGTACTTC
TRBJ2-1 | TRBD2 | NA | TRBV13 | 15 | CASSLELAGGNEQFF | TGTGCCAGCAGCTTAGAACTAGCGGGGGGCAATGAGCAGTTCTTC
TRBJ1-2 | TRBD1 | NA | TRBV2 | 14 | CASRETGGANRYTF | TGTGCCAGCAGGGAAACAGGGGGCGCGAATCGCTACACCTTC
TRBJ2-7 | TRBD2 | NA | TRBV5-4 | 16 | CASSLVGTSVSYEQYF | TGTGCCAGCAGCTTGGTTGGGACTAGCGTCTCCTACGAGCAGTACTTC
TRBJ1-1 | NA | NA | TRBV5-1 | 13 | CASSLHMNTEAFF | TGCGCCAGCAGCCTCCATATGAACACTGAAGCTTTCTTT
TRBJ1-4 | NA | NA | TRBV5-1 | 14 | CASSFQGFNEKLFF | TGCGCCAGCAGCTTCCAGGGTTTTAATGAAAAACTGTTTTTT
TRBJ2-5 | NA | NA | TRBV29-1 | 13 | CSSKGRLQETQYF | TGCAGCTCGAAGGGGCGGCTACAAGAGACCCAGTACTTC
TRBJ1-1 | NA | NA | TRBV6-1 | 13 | CASSLGVAAEAFF | TGTGCCAGCAGTCTAGGGGTTGCCGCTGAAGCTTTCTTT
TRBJ2-7 | TRBD1 | NA | TRBV19 | 14 | CASRPGQGLHEQYF | TGTGCCAGCCGACCGGGACAGGGTTTGCACGAGCAGTACTTC
TRBJ2-4 | NA | NA | TRBV7-2 | 15 | CASSLVAEAKNIQYF | TGTGCCAGCAGCTTAGTAGCGGAAGCCAAAAACATTCAGTACTTC
TRBJ1-2 | NA | NA | TRBV6-5 | 13 | CASRSRGGDGYTF | TGTGCCAGCAGGTCCAGGGGAGGCGATGGCTACACCTTC
TRBJ2-7 | NA | NA | TRBV27 | 15 | CASSPLGSWSFEQYF | TGTGCCAGCAGTCCCCTGGGGTCCTGGTCTTTCGAGCAGTACTTC
TRBJ2-5 | NA | NA | TRBV6-5 | 15 | CASSYTGGVGETQYF | TGTGCCAGCAGTTACACCGGCGGAGTCGGGGAGACCCAGTACTTC
TRBJ2-7 | NA | NA | TRBV19 | 12 | CASSIAEGPQYF | TGTGCCAGTAGTATAGCCGAAGGGCCCCAGTACTTC
TRBJ1-4 | NA | NA | TRBV4-2 | 16 | CASSQDFGETNEKLFF | TGTGCCAGCAGCCAAGATTTCGGGGAAACTAATGAAAAACTGTTTTTT
TRBJ1-2 | TRBD1 | NA | TRBV10-3 | 13 | CAINGDRVYGYTF | TGTGCCATCAACGGAGACAGGGTCTATGGCTACACCTTC
TRBJ1-2 | NA | NA | TRBV10-3 | 13 | CAIRRGESEGYTF | TGTGCCATCAGGAGGGGGGAGTCTGAGGGCTACACCTTC
TRBJ2-1 | TRBD2 | NA | TRBV7-3 | 14 | CASSLDGGAGEQFF | TGTGCCAGCAGCTTGGACGGGGGGGCCGGTGAGCAGTTCTTC
TRBJ2-7 | TRBD1 | NA | TRBV7-2 | 14 | CASSPRQGGYEQYF | TGTGCCAGCAGCCCGCGACAGGGTGGCTACGAGCAGTACTTC
TRBJ1-1 | NA | NA | TRBV5-1 | 14 | CASSLDGPNTEAFF | TGCGCCAGCAGCTTGGATGGGCCGAACACTGAAGCTTTCTTT
TRBJ1-1 | NA | once | TRBV11-1 | 15 | CASSSRWEYGVEAFF | TGTGCCAGCAGCTCCCGCTGGGAGTATGGGGTCGAAGCTTTCTTT
TRBJ2-1 | TRBD2 | NA | TRBV11-3 | 16 | CASSLARRAGGNEQFF | TGTGCCAGCAGCTTAGCTAGGAGAGCGGGGGGCAATGAGCAGTTCTTC
TRBJ2-5 | TRBD2 | NA | TRBV7-2 | 15 | CASSGGTSAARTQYF | TGTGCCAGCAGCGGGGGGACTAGTGCCGCGCGGACCCAGTACTTC
TRBJ1-2 | NA | NA | TRBV6-1 | 14 | CASSDVNRFYGYTF | TGTGCCAGCAGCGACGTTAATCGGTTCTATGGCTACACCTTC
TRBJ2-3 | TRBD2 | NA | TRBV6-1 | 13 | CASRRGKEDTQYF | TGTGCCAGCAGGCGGGGGAAGGAAGATACGCAGTATTTT
TRBJ2-2 | TRBD1 | NA | TRBV6-5 | 13 | CASIRTGTGELFF | TGTGCCAGCATCAGGACAGGCACCGGGGAGCTGTTTTTT
TRBJ2-2 | NA | once | TRBV5-1 | 13 | CASSPRFDGELFF | TGCGCCAGCAGCCCCCGGTTTGACGGGGAGCTGTTTTTT
TRBJ1-2 | NA | NA | TRBV30 | 12 | CAWSITADGYTF | TGTGCCTGGAGTATTACAGCAGATGGCTACACCTTC
TRBJ1-1 | NA | NA | TRBV7-3 | 13 | CASSSVMNTEAFF | TGTGCCAGCAGTTCCGTCATGAACACTGAAGCTTTCTTT
TRBJ2-1 | NA | NA | TRBV12-5 | 15 | CASGTKKPTALEQFF | TGTGCTAGTGGCACCAAAAAGCCGACAGCCCTTGAGCAGTTCTTC
TRBJ1-5 | TRBD1 | NA | TRBV6-6 | 14 | CASSGGQGRQPQHF | TGTGCCAGCAGTGGGGGACAGGGCAGGCAGCCCCAGCATTTT
TRBJ2-3 | TRBD2 | NA | TRBV4-2 | 18 | CASSQEVGGGSALDTQYF | TGTGCCAGCAGCCAAGAAGTCGGCGGGGGGTCCGCTTTAGATACGCAGTATTTT
TRBJ2-1 | NA | NA | TRBV27 | 11 | CASSWGAEQFF | TGTGCCAGCAGTTGGGGGGCCGAGCAGTTCTTC
TRBJ2-1 | TRBD2 | NA | TRBV7-6 | 16 | CASSLLPSGGRNEQFF | TGTGCCAGCAGCCTGCTTCCTAGCGGGGGGCGTAATGAGCAGTTCTTC
TRBJ2-1 | NA | few | TRBV2 | 14 | CASHEGIPNNEQFF | TGTGCCAGCCATGAGGGCATTCCCAACAATGAGCAGTTCTTC
TRBJ2-5 | TRBD1 | NA | TRBV4-3 | 14 | CASSQLQGAETQYF | TGCGCCAGCAGCCAACTACAGGGGGCAGAGACCCAGTACTTC
TRBJ2-7 | NA | NA | TRBV19 | 13 | CASSPGGQTEQYF | TGTGCCAGTAGTCCGGGAGGACAGACCGAGCAGTACTTC
TRBJ2-1 | NA | NA | TRBV4-2 | 18 | CASSQESPAGYSYNEQFF | TGTGCCAGCAGCCAAGAAAGCCCGGCGGGCTACTCCTACAATGAGCAGTTCTTC
TRBJ1-4 | NA | NA | TRBV6-1 | 15 | CASRFTGTLNEKLFF | TGTGCCAGCAGATTTACCGGGACACTTAATGAAAAACTGTTTTTT
TRBJ2-4 | NA | NA | TRBV12-2 | 20 | CASRLASYPAGTVAKNIQYF | TGTGCAAGTCGCTTAGCCTCTTATCCAGCCGGCACTGTGGCCAAAAACATTCAGTACTTC
TRBJ1-1 | NA | NA | TRBV14 | 15 | CASSQLSGRNTEAFF | TGTGCCAGCAGCCAACTTTCGGGGCGCAACACTGAAGCTTTCTTT